This T cell receptor beta chain was sequenced in a study of blood T cell repertoires in COVID-19. The CDR3 consists of 13 residues. V gave up 5 bases and J gave up 8 bases, with 15 bases separating them. Germline CDR1 is MDHEN and CDR2 is SYDVKM. This clone was seen only a few times. Measured with immunoSEQ multiplex PCR; TCRdb has only the in-frame clones, and not every one. The profile shows about 150,000 clones, roughly 81% of them singletons. Input material: PBMCs or T cells enriched from blood (not recorded which). The TCR comes from a woman in her fifties or sixties with acute COVID-19. The chain carries TRBV28 and TRBJ1-2; the D is unclear. CDR3 protein: CASSREFRRGYTF. Written as DNA, the CDR3 is TGTGCCAGCAGTCGCGAATTTCGCCGAGGCTACACCTTC.